These 13 T cell receptor beta chains came from one sample sequenced in a study of read filtering for tumor transcriptome and immune sequencing. This library used around 0.4 ug RNA and molecular barcoded adaptors spanning alpha/delta and beta/gamma chains. Each CDR3 protein is one row after TCRdb ran MiXCR on the reads. The table includes around 140,000 distinct CDR3 sequences, less than 15% detected once. The sample comprised a population of CD138-negative cells sorted from bone marrow. Every receptor here comes from a donor at least 40 years old with multiple myeloma.

This clonotype was recorded at least ten times. This rearrangement joins TRBV4-2 to TRBJ2-5; D uncertain. Germline V gene data show CDR1 as LGHNA and CDR2 as YNFKEQ. This CDR3 has 15 residues. V was shortened by 0 bases and J by 3 bases, with 11 bases between the two germline ends. CDR3 protein: CASSQDGQQEETQYF. The DNA of the CDR3 is TGTGCCAGCAGCCAAGATGGGCAGCAAGAAGAGACCCAGTACTTC.

This clonotype has ten or more counts. J is TRBJ2-6 and V is TRBV11-2; either TRBD1 or TRBD2 may supply D (6 bases each). The CDR3 is 18 amino acids. From germline, CDR1 is SGHAT and CDR2 FQNNGV. Between the trimmed V and J ends, which lost 1 base and 0 bases, there was a span of 13 bases. The chain's CDR3 is CASSLVVPGASGANVLTF. The CDR3 DNA reads as TGTGCCAGCAGCTTAGTCGTCCCGGGGGCCTCTGGGGCCAACGTCCTGACTTTC.

As to this clonotype: This sequence may be a read error, since a much larger clone differs from it by one base. The genes are TRBV20-1 and TRBJ1-1; D remains unclear. The J call may be wrong; the DNA end is better matched by TRBJ1-6. CDR3 size: 14 residues. Germline V gives CDR1 DFQATT, CDR2 SNEGSKA (reference sequence). CDR3 residues: CSARGLGSTPILHF. The CDR3 DNA is TGCAGTGCTAGGGGGTTAGGGTCGACCCCAATCCTCCACTTT.

This clonotype was seen ten or more times. This chain uses TRBV7-6 with TRBJ2-2; D may match TRBD1 or TRBD2 (5 bases each). This CDR3 has 16 amino acids. Trimming stripped 4 bases from V and 7 bases from J, with 19 bases between. Germline V gene lookup returns CDR1 SGHVS and CDR2 FNYEAQ. This CDR3 reads CASSSWTSTGGGELFF. The CDR3 DNA sequence: TGTGCCAGCAGCTCCTGGACCTCTACTGGGGGCGGGGAGCTGTTTTTT.

This clonotype was recorded at least ten times. V and J are TRBV4-1 and TRBJ2-1, with TRBD2 matching over 9 bases. Trimming took 0 bases from V and 6 from J; bases not matched to a gene: 9. This CDR3 has 17 residues. Germline V gives CDR1 MGHRA, CDR2 YSYEKL. The CDR3 protein is CASSQEGGIAGVNEQFF. The CDR3 nucleotides are TGCGCCAGCAGCCAAGAGGGGGGCATAGCGGGAGTCAATGAGCAGTTCTTC.

This clonotype occurred many times. The chain has TRBV25-1 and TRBJ2-3; perhaps TRBD2 as D (5 bases). Germline V gives CDR1 MGHDK, CDR2 SYGVNS. The CDR3 has 14 residues. The V gene lost 5 bases and the J gene lost 5 bases, with 14 bases spanning the gap. The CDR3 DNA follows: TGTGCCAGCAGTTTAAGGGAGTATGGAGATACGCAGTATTTT. Amino acid sequence: CASSLREYGDTQYF.

This clonotype was counted at least ten times. The chain is built from TRBV20-1 and TRBJ2-2; 12 bases are shared with TRBD2. V dropped 1 base and J dropped 7; count of bases not matched to a gene: 10. This CDR3 is built from 17 residues. CDR1 and CDR2 (germline): DFQATT, SNEGSKA (reference sequence). CDR3 sequence: CSARVASSGRASGELFF. The CDR3 DNA sequence: TGCAGTGCTAGAGTGGCGTCTAGCGGGAGGGCCAGCGGGGAGCTGTTTTTT.

This clonotype has more than one count but fewer than ten. The chain carries TRBV19 and TRBJ2-7; D is possibly TRBD2 (5 bases). There are 15 residues in the CDR3. Germline V CDR1 and CDR2: LNHDA, SQIVND (reference sequence). V was pared by 0 bases and J by 6 bases, with 15 bases between. The CDR3 coding sequence is TGTGCCAGTAGTATAGATCTTGGGTTCGGAGGCGAGCAGTACTTC. Protein: CASSIDLGFGGEQYF.

The table lists this clonotype with many counts. The CDR3 bases are TGCAGTGCTAGAGATCAGGACACCTACACCGGGGAGCTGTTTTTT. Amino acids: CSARDQDTYTGELFF. This chain joins TRBV20-1 and TRBJ2-2; D possibly corresponds to TRBD1 (5 bases). V was trimmed by 0 bases and J by 3 bases, leaving 11 bases between them. Germline V gives CDR1 DFQATT, CDR2 SNEGSKA (reference sequence). CDR3 length: 15 residues.

This clonotype was seen repeatedly, ten times or more. The V and J genes are TRBV19 and TRBJ2-1; no clear D gene. CDR3 length: 13 amino acids. V shed 5 bases and J shed 5 bases, with 10 bases lying between them. Germline V CDR1 and CDR2: LNHDA, SQIVND (reference sequence). The CDR3 region is CASSLRSHNEQFF. The CDR3 DNA is TGTGCCAGTAGTCTCCGATCTCACAATGAGCAGTTCTTC.

This clonotype was recorded at least ten times. V gene TRBV20-1 combines with J gene TRBJ1-4, with D unclear. The CDR3 runs to 14 residues. Germline V CDR1 and CDR2: DFQATT, SNEGSKA (reference sequence). Trimming stripped 6 bases from V and 3 bases from J, with 14 bases between. The CDR3 nucleotides read TGCAGTGCCGAAGGGAGGTTACCTAATGAAAAACTGTTTTTT. Amino acids: CSAEGRLPNEKLFF.

This clonotype was seen only a few times. One end of the junction does not line up with germline, which may come from a read error. The rearrangement uses TRBV20-1 and TRBJ2-7; possible D gene TRBD2, 6 bases. The CDR3 runs to 14 residues. Germline V gene sequence: CDR1 DFQATT, CDR2 SNEGSKA (reference sequence). The CDR3 region is CSARGGRTSYDQYF. CDR3 bases: TGCAGTGCTAGAGGGGGGAGGACCTCCTACGATCAGTACTTC.

This clonotype was observed at least ten times. The rearrangement uses TRBV7-9 and TRBJ2-7; D is unresolved. Germline CDR1 SEHNR, CDR2 FQNEAQ (reference sequence). The CDR3 runs 13 residues. V was trimmed by 0 bases and J by 6 bases, leaving 9 bases between them. In DNA form, the CDR3 reads TGTGCCAGCAGCTTAGCATCGAGTATCGAGCAGTACTTC. As protein: CASSLASSIEQYF.